Below, 17 T cell receptor beta chains from the same sample are listed, as sequenced in a study of blood T cell repertoires in COVID-19. Data came from immunoSEQ multiplex PCR; TCRdb stores just in-frame clones and leaves some out. The table includes some 65,000 clones, approximately 86% detected once. Sequencing was done on a sample of peripheral blood. These receptors originate from a man in his forties with COVID-19, enrolled during active disease.

The J gene is TRBJ2-5, the V gene TRBV2, with D possibly being TRBD1 (6 bases). This CDR3 region has 13 residues. Trimming shortened V by 8 bases and J by 2 bases, and 12 bases separated the two germline ends. Germline CDR1 and CDR2: SNHLY and FYNNEI. CDR3 region: CASGDRLQETQYF. The CDR3 DNA reads TGTGCCAGCGGCGACAGGTTGCAAGAGACCCAGTACTTC. Drawing the rest from reference TRBV2 and TRBJ2-5, the complete variable domain is EPEVTQTPSHQVTQMGQEVILRCVPISNHLYFYWYRQILGQKVEFLVSFYNNEISEKSEIFDDQFSVERPDGSNFTLKIRSTKLEDSAMYFCASGDRLQETQYFGPGTRLLVL.

This chain connects TRBV4-1 to TRBJ1-2; no firm D call. This CDR3 is built from 15 residues. The V gene's germline CDR1 is MGHRA and CDR2 YSYEKL. Trimming shortened V by 1 base and J by 0 bases, and 9 bases separated the two germline ends. This chain's CDR3 is CASSQGSGPNYGYTF. The CDR3 region has the DNA TGCGCCAGCAGCCAAGGGTCAGGTCCTAACTATGGCTACACCTTC.

J is TRBJ2-5 and V is TRBV7-9; the match to TRBD2 covers 11 bases. V shed 4 bases and J 5 bases; nucleotides not matched to a gene: 0. CDR1 is SEHNR, CDR2 FQNEAQ, per germline (reference sequence). The CDR3 contains 13 residues. Here the CDR3 reads CASSSSGGETQYF. The CDR3 nucleotides read TGTGCCAGCAGCTCTAGCGGGGGGGAGACCCAGTACTTC.

V usage is TRBV6-1 and J usage is TRBJ2-5; D gene ambiguous. The germline V gene has CDR1 MNHNS and CDR2 SASEGT. This CDR3 spans 13 amino acids. The V end lost 3 bases, the J end lost 5 bases, and 10 bases lay between the germline ends. In DNA form, the CDR3 reads TGTGCCAGCAGTGATAACTCCCGGGAGACCCAGTACTTC. Translated: CASSDNSRETQYF.

The chain carries TRBV4-2 and TRBJ1-6; TRBD1 agrees at 8 bases. The CDR3 has 15 amino acids. The V and J ends lost 2 bases and 7 bases, in that order; junction bases with no gene match: 4. In germline, CDR1 is LGHNA, CDR2 YNFKEQ. The CDR3 DNA reads TGTGCCAGCAGCCAAAAACACAGGGGGAATTCACCCCTCCACTTT. It is translated as CASSQKHRGNSPLHF.

Here the CDR3 reads CAWGRFIEQYF. As DNA, the CDR3 is TGTGCCTGGGGGAGATTTATCGAGCAGTACTTC. The chain has TRBV30 and TRBJ2-7; a possible D gene is TRBD2 (5 bases). Trimming left V 5 bases short and J 6 bases short, with 11 bases between. Germline CDR1 and CDR2: GTSNPN and SVGIG (reference sequence). The CDR3 loop spans 11 amino acids. The whole variable domain, remainder taken from reference TRBV30 and TRBJ2-7, is SQTIHQWPATLVQPVGSPLSLECTVEGTSNPNLYWYRQAAGRGLQLLFYSVGIGQISSEVPQNLSASRPQDRQFILSSKKLLLSDSGFYLCAWGRFIEQYFGPGTRLTVT.

The chain links TRBV13 to TRBJ2-1, with TRBD2 matching over 14 bases. There are 16 residues in the CDR3. The V gene end was trimmed by 5 bases and the J gene end by 4 bases; junction bases not matched to a gene: 4. Germline lookup yields CDR1 PRHDT and CDR2 FYEKMQ (reference sequence). CDR3 region: CASSHGLAGGYNEQFF. In DNA form, the CDR3 reads TGTGCCAGCAGCCATGGACTAGCGGGGGGATACAATGAGCAGTTCTTC.

The rearrangement joins TRBV30 to TRBJ2-5; tentative D call: TRBD2 (5 bases). The CDR3 extends over 14 amino acids. V was cut by 0 bases and J by 3 bases, with 11 bases left in between. CDR1 GTSNPN and CDR2 SVGIG come from the germline V gene (reference sequence). DNA of the CDR3: TGTGCCTGGAGTGTACGAGGGAAGGAAGAGACCCAGTACTTC. This encodes CAWSVRGKEETQYF.

This chain joins TRBV15 and TRBJ2-1; possibly TRBD2 for D (5 bases). The CDR3 covers 14 residues. Germline V gene lookup returns CDR1 LNHNV and CDR2 YYDKDF (reference sequence). V lost 6 bases, J lost 0 bases, and 9 bases lay in between. CDR3 sequence: CATRAESSYNEQFF. The CDR3 coding sequence is TGTGCCACCAGAGCGGAAAGCTCCTACAATGAGCAGTTCTTC.

The chain carries TRBV4-2 and TRBJ2-7, with D possibly being TRBD2 (5 bases). Trimming left V 0 bases short and J 4 bases short, with 22 bases between. CDR3 length: 18 residues. Germline V gene data show CDR1 as LGHNA and CDR2 as YNFKEQ. CDR3: CASSQDQSERTLLYEQYF. CDR3 nucleotide sequence: TGTGCCAGCAGCCAAGATCAGAGTGAGCGGACCCTTCTTTACGAGCAGTACTTC.

The J gene is TRBJ2-2, the V gene TRBV14, with TRBD1 matching 7 bases. Trimming removed 3 bases from V and 1 base from J; junction bases left unmatched: 11. CDR3 length equals 18 residues. Germline V gene lookup returns CDR1 SGHDN and CDR2 FVKESK. The CDR3 nucleotides are TGTGCCAGCAGCCAGCAAAGAAGATACAGGGGGAACACCGGGGAGCTGTTTTTT. Protein: CASSQQRRYRGNTGELFF.

The V and J genes are TRBV5-4 and TRBJ1-1, with 9 bases matching TRBD1. Looked up from germline, CDR1 is SGHNT and CDR2 is YYREEE (reference sequence). CDR3 length equals 13 residues. The V gene end was trimmed by 3 bases and the J gene end by 5 bases; junction bases not matched to a gene: 2. This chain's CDR3 is CASSSTGGTEAFF. The CDR3 bases are TGTGCCAGCAGCTCGACAGGGGGTACTGAAGCTTTCTTT.

The rearrangement joins TRBV2 to TRBJ2-2, with a tentative D call TRBD2 (6 bases). The CDR3 length is 15 residues. Germline-derived CDR1 and CDR2 are SNHLY and FYNNEI. V was trimmed by 6 bases and J by 3 bases, leaving 14 bases between them. The CDR3 DNA sequence: TGTGCCAGCAGCAGGGACCGGGACTACACCGGGGAGCTGTTTTTT. Translated, it gives CASSRDRDYTGELFF.

The chain employs TRBV5-4 and TRBJ1-1; TRBD1 matches at 7 bases. In germline, CDR1 is SGHNT, CDR2 YYREEE (reference sequence). The CDR3 runs 14 residues. Germline trimming cut 4 bases from V and 4 bases from J; bases unmatched to any gene: 7. This CDR3 is CASSQPRGATEAFF. CDR3 nucleotide sequence: TGTGCCAGCAGCCAGCCCAGGGGGGCCACTGAAGCTTTCTTT. Full variable domain (outside the CDR3, taken from reference TRBV5-4 and TRBJ1-1): ETGVTQSPTHLIKTRGQQVTLRCSSQSGHNTVSWYQQALGQGPQFIFQYYREEENGRGNFPPRFSGLQFPNYSSELNVNALELDDSALYLCASSQPRGATEAFFGQGTRLTVV.

The chain has TRBV11-1 and TRBJ1-1; 8 bases map to TRBD1. CDR1 is SGHAT and CDR2 is FQDESV in the germline V gene (reference sequence). The V gene end was trimmed by 5 bases and the J gene end by 1 base; junction bases not matched to a gene: 3. This CDR3 contains 14 residues. The CDR3 loop reads CASSRGTGNTEAFF. CDR3 bases: TGTGCCAGCAGCCGTGGGACAGGGAACACTGAAGCTTTCTTT.

The rearrangement joins TRBV28 to TRBJ2-3, with 15 nucleotides matching TRBD2. V trimming: 5 bases; J trimming: 1 base; junction bases outside the gene matches: 10. Germline loops: CDR1 MDHEN, CDR2 SYDVKM. This CDR3 comprises 19 residues. The DNA for the CDR3 is TGTGCCAGCAGTGGGACTAGCGGGGGGCGACTTATACGCACAGATACGCAGTATTTT. This gives the protein CASSGTSGGRLIRTDTQYF.

The V and J genes are TRBV19 and TRBJ2-5; D is perhaps TRBD2 (5 bases). Germline lookup yields CDR1 LNHDA and CDR2 SQIVND (reference sequence). V was cut by 6 bases and J by 5 bases, with 13 bases left in between. CDR3 length equals 13 residues. CDR3 region: CASRDTAGETQYF. CDR3 sequence (DNA): TGTGCCAGTAGGGATACTGCGGGTGAGACCCAGTACTTC.